This is a list of T cell receptor beta chains from one sample in a study of blood T cell repertoires in COVID-19. Produced via immunoSEQ multiplex PCR; TCRdb's table is partial and in-frame only. The sample has 300,000 to 400,000 clones; roughly 90% are singletons. Sample: PBMCs or T cells enriched from blood (not recorded which). These receptors all come from a man aged 55 to 70 who had recovered from COVID-19. Each CDR3 is given with its conserved first and last residue. D genes are given only for firm matches. Rows may omit the clone size; those that give it use once, few, many or a size class.

d_call	cdr3_length	clone_size	j_call	v_call	cdr3_nt	cdr3_aa
NA	15	NA	TRBJ1-2	TRBV28	TGTGCCAGCACCCGAACCCGTCGAGCTAACTATGGCTACACCTTC	CASTRTRRANYGYTF
TRBD2	16	NA	TRBJ2-7	TRBV6-6	TGTGCCAGCAGTCCAGGACTAGCGGGAGCCTTCTCCGAGCAGTACTTC	CASSPGLAGAFSEQYF
TRBD1	16	NA	TRBJ1-2	TRBV7-2	TGTGCCAGCAGCGCCCGACAGGGGTCCTACATCTATGGCTACACCTTC	CASSARQGSYIYGYTF
TRBD2	17	NA	TRBJ2-5	TRBV27	TGTGCCAGCAGTTTATCCCCAGGAGCGGGAGTCCAAGAGACCCAGTACTTC	CASSLSPGAGVQETQYF
NA	18	NA	TRBJ2-3	TRBV18	TGTGCCAGCTCACCTTTAGGCCCCAGGGGCAAGGACACAGATACGCAGTATTTT	CASSPLGPRGKDTDTQYF
NA	13	NA	TRBJ2-7	TRBV6-2/TRBV6-3	TGTGCCAGCAGTTCCGACAACCTCTACGAGCAGTACTTC	CASSSDNLYEQYF
TRBD2	16	NA	TRBJ2-2	TRBV11-2	TGTGCCAGCAGCTCCAGCGGGAGGGCGAACACCGGGGAGCTGTTTTTT	CASSSSGRANTGELFF
NA	14	NA	TRBJ1-2	TRBV12-2	TGTGCAAGTCGCCGAGCGACAGGGACCCATGGCTACACCTTC	CASRRATGTHGYTF
NA	13	NA	TRBJ1-5	TRBV19	TGTGCCAGTAACATAAATAGCAATCAGCCCCAGCATTTT	CASNINSNQPQHF
TRBD1	16	NA	TRBJ1-5	TRBV9	TGTGCCAGCAGCGCGGGACAGGGTGGTCGCAATCAGCCCCAGCATTTT	CASSAGQGGRNQPQHF
NA	14	NA	TRBJ2-1	TRBV19	TGTGCCAGTAGTACCCAGGGCCTAAACAATGAGCAGTTCTTC	CASSTQGLNNEQFF
TRBD2	16	once	TRBJ2-4	TRBV6-1	TGTGCCAGCAGTGAAGACGTTCGGGGGGAGGCAAACATTCAGTACTTC	CASSEDVRGEANIQYF
NA	15	once	TRBJ2-3	TRBV7-8	TGTGCCAGCAGCTTAGTGTCCAGGGGAACAGATACGCAGTATTTT	CASSLVSRGTDTQYF
TRBD1	16	NA	TRBJ2-5	TRBV11-1	TGTGCCAGCACCTCTACCCCGGGACAGTACCAAGAGACCCAGTACTTC	CASTSTPGQYQETQYF
TRBD1	15	few	TRBJ1-2	TRBV28	TGTGCCAGCAGTACTACAGGGGGTGGACTTGGGAGCTACACCTTC	CASSTTGGGLGSYTF
NA	14	NA	TRBJ1-5	TRBV19	TGTGCCAGTCATGCGGGCAGATTAAATCAGCCCCAGCATTTT	CASHAGRLNQPQHF
NA	15	NA	TRBJ1-1	TRBV18	TGTGCCAGCTCACCAGGGCAGGGTCGAAACACTGAAGCTTTCTTT	CASSPGQGRNTEAFF
NA	17	NA	TRBJ2-1	TRBV7-6	TGTGCCAGCAGCTTAGATCAGCGGGCGACCTCCTACAATGAGCAGTTCTTC	CASSLDQRATSYNEQFF
TRBD2	18	NA	TRBJ2-3	TRBV4-2	TGTGCCAGCAGCCGGACTGACCGGACTAGCGGGAGCCCAGATACGCAGTATTTT	CASSRTDRTSGSPDTQYF
TRBD2	16	NA	TRBJ2-1	TRBV6-6	TGTGCCAGCAGTTACTCGAGTCAGCTCGGACTAGCGGGGCAGTTCTTC	CASSYSSQLGLAGQFF
TRBD1	15	NA	TRBJ1-1	TRBV5-1	TGCGCCAGCAGCTTGGAAGGGACAGGGGACACTGAAGCTTTCTTT	CASSLEGTGDTEAFF
NA	16	NA	TRBJ2-1	TRBV5-1	TGCGCCAGCAGCTTCGGGTTGCGGGGAACCTACAATGAGCAGTTCTTC	CASSFGLRGTYNEQFF